What follows are 13 T cell receptor beta chains derived from one specimen sequenced in a study of identical twins. MiXCR, run by TCRdb on the 5' RACE reads, gives a single entry per CDR3 protein. The sample holds 450,000 to 650,000 distinct CDR3 sequences; just under 10% are singletons and the top ten take 3%. These same data were also listed under a study on yellow fever vaccine responses in identical twins.

What was sequenced was PBMCs. Receptors originate from a woman aged 18-29 years in good health.

The chain couples TRBV9 to TRBJ2-1; TRBD2 matches at 7 bases. The germline V gene encodes CDR1 SGDLS and CDR2 YYNGEE. The J segment lost 0 bases and the V segment lost 3 bases, leaving 3 bases of the junction unmatched. The CDR3 is made up of 15 amino acids. The CDR3 bases are TGTGCCAGCAGCGCCGGCGGGAGCTCCTACAATGAGCAGTTCTTC. Its translation is CASSAGGSSYNEQFF.

This clonotype came up many times. V gene TRBV10-3 combines with J gene TRBJ2-7; perhaps D is TRBD1 or TRBD2 (7 bases each). The CDR3 length is 17 residues. Germline-derived CDR1 and CDR2 are ENHRY and SYGVKD. Trimming pared 2 bases from V and 1 base from J, leaving 18 bases between. CDR3 in amino acids: CAISEGGGQIKSYEQYF. In DNA form, the CDR3 reads TGTGCCATCAGTGAGGGGGGGGGACAGATAAAATCCTACGAGCAGTACTTC.

A few counts support this clonotype. This chain uses TRBV19 with TRBJ2-3, with 9 bases fitting TRBD2. The V and J ends lost 7 bases and 3 bases, in that order; junction bases with no gene match: 8. CDR3 length: 15 residues. Germline CDR1 is LNHDA and CDR2 is SQIVND (reference sequence). The CDR3 region is CASKRLADITDTQYF. The CDR3 DNA sequence: TGTGCCAGTAAGAGACTAGCGGATATAACAGATACGCAGTATTTT.

This clonotype was picked up a small number of times. V is TRBV27 and J is TRBJ2-1, with no clear D. Trimming shortened V by 6 bases and J by 15 bases, and 12 bases separated the two germline ends. The CDR3 covers 10 residues. The germline CDR1 and CDR2 sequences are MNHEY and SMNVEV (reference sequence). The CDR3 DNA is TGTGCCAGCAGAGGACCCCATCTGTTCTTC. This gives the protein CASRGPHLFF.

The sample holds a few counts of this clonotype. The gene calls are TRBV12-3 or TRBV12-4 and TRBJ2-5, with 7 nucleotides matching TRBD1. The ends lost 4 bases at V and 5 bases at J; junction bases unmatched: 10. This CDR3 contains 15 residues. The CDR3 reads CASSSLRTGGETQYF. The CDR3 bases are TGTGCCAGCAGTTCCCTCAGGACAGGCGGGGAGACCCAGTACTTC.

The CDR3 nucleotides are TGTGCCAGCTGGACAGGGGGAGCGAACAATTCACCCCTCCACTTT. Its protein is CASWTGGANNSPLHF. The chain combines TRBV2 with TRBJ1-6, with 10 positions matching TRBD1. Trimming took 8 bases from V and 7 from J; bases not matched to a gene: 8. CDR1 and CDR2 (germline): SNHLY, FYNNEI. The CDR3 length is 15 residues.

In this sample, this clonotype turned up many times. The V and J genes are TRBV7-2 and TRBJ1-1; weak D call: TRBD1 (6 bases). CDR1 and CDR2 from the germline V gene are SGHTA and FQGNSA. The length of the CDR3 is 15 residues. V was clipped by 1 base and J by 0 bases, with 9 bases between them. CDR3 residues: CASSLDGQLNTEAFF. For the CDR3, the DNA is TGTGCCAGCAGCTTAGATGGACAGTTGAACACTGAAGCTTTCTTT.

The table lists this clonotype with a few counts. V usage is TRBV7-9 and J usage is TRBJ2-7; D gene ambiguous. The CDR3 has 10 residues. Trimming pared 8 bases from V and 6 bases from J, leaving 8 bases between. Germline-derived CDR1 and CDR2 are SEHNR and FQNEAQ (reference sequence). Here the CDR3 DNA reads TGTGCCAGCGGGGTAGGCGAGCAGTACTTC. Translated: CASGVGEQYF.

As to this clonotype: This could be a read error, since a much larger clone is one nucleotide away. The chain employs TRBV15 and TRBJ2-2, with D unclear. CDR3 length: 11 amino acids. Germline V gene lookup returns CDR1 LNHNV and CDR2 YYDKDF (reference sequence). The CDR3 nucleotides are TGTACCACCTCCCAGCGCGGGGAGCTGTTTTTT. Translation: CTTSQRGELFF.

The chain recombines TRBV28 with TRBJ1-1; D not certain. V dropped 2 bases and J dropped 4 bases, with 8 bases sitting between them. CDR1 MDHEN and CDR2 SYDVKM come from the germline V gene. The CDR3 runs to 13 residues. The CDR3 DNA is TGTGCCAGCAGTTTAAGTACGGGCACTGAAGCTTTCTTT. Amino acids: CASSLSTGTEAFF.

This clonotype was detected ten times or more. This sequence joins TRBV20-1 and TRBJ2-7; D is possibly TRBD1 (5 bases). Trimming left V 3 bases short and J 1 base short, with 16 bases between. There are 15 residues in the CDR3. Germline values: CDR1 DFQATT, CDR2 SNEGSKA (reference sequence). CDR3 nucleotide sequence: TGCAGTGCTAGCGCCTCATGGGGCAGGTCCTACGAGCAGTACTTC. Its translation is CSASASWGRSYEQYF.

This clonotype was counted many times. V and J are TRBV10-3 and TRBJ2-1, with 12 nucleotides matching TRBD2. J gave up 4 bases and V 4 bases, and 2 bases lay outside the gene matches. CDR1 and CDR2 (germline): ENHRY, SYGVKD. The CDR3 covers 15 residues. The CDR3, as DNA: TGTGCCATCAGTGGAACTAGCGGGGGGTACAATGAGCAGTTCTTC. As protein: CAISGTSGGYNEQFF.

This clonotype was recorded many times. The rearrangement uses TRBV5-7 and TRBJ1-5, with D perhaps matching TRBD1 (5 bases). TRBV5-7 is given ORF status, its function remaining uncertain. Trimming left V 8 bases short and J 3 bases short, with 12 bases between. CDR3 size: 13 residues. The CDR3 loop reads CARELGANQPQHF. The CDR3 DNA reads TGTGCCAGGGAATTAGGGGCCAATCAGCCCCAGCATTTT.